A selection of T cell receptor beta chains follows, all from one sample in a study of blood T cells in healthy people across ages. TCRdb redid the calling of the 5' RACE reads with MiXCR, one entry per CDR3 protein. The data show 750,000 to 950,000 distinct CDR3 sequences, with roughly 25% seen just once and over 2.5% held by the top ten. The same specimen was also included in a second study, on T cells of mothers and their children.

The sequencing sample was made of blood. The receptors shown here come from a boy aged 5-17 years in good health. Both conserved end residues are part of each CDR3. D genes are given only for firm matches. Some rows mark clone size as missing; the rest say once, few, many or name a class of expanded clone.

j_call,clone_size,d_call,v_call,cdr3_nt,cdr3_aa
TRBJ1-1,NA,NA,TRBV5-1,TGCGCCAGCAGCCGACAGACACCTCCGATGAACACTGAAGCTTTCTTT,CASSRQTPPMNTEAFF
TRBJ2-3,NA,NA,TRBV5-1,TGCGCCAGCAGCTCAAGCGGACTCACAGATACGCAGTATTTT,CASSSSGLTDTQYF
TRBJ1-1,many,NA,TRBV7-9,TGTGCCAGCAGCTCGGCGGTGAACACTGAAGCTTTCTTT,CASSSAVNTEAFF
TRBJ2-1,NA,TRBD1,TRBV5-1,TGCGCCAGCAGCGGGACAGACAATGAGCAGTTCTTC,CASSGTDNEQFF
TRBJ2-4,NA,NA,TRBV20-1,TGCAGTGCTAGAGTACCCGAGGGGAACATTCAGTACTTC,CSARVPEGNIQYF
TRBJ1-4,NA,NA,TRBV30,TGTGCCTGGAGACCGGGACGGGTGGATGAAAAACTGTTTTTT,CAWRPGRVDEKLFF
TRBJ2-2,many,NA,TRBV27,TGTGCCAGCAGTTTTCGGGCATACACCGGGGAGCTGTTTTTT,CASSFRAYTGELFF
TRBJ1-2,many,TRBD1,TRBV5-1,TGTGCCAGCAGCCCCGGACAGGGAGAGGGCTACACCTTC,CASSPGQGEGYTF
TRBJ2-1,few,TRBD2,TRBV20-1,TGCAGTCAGGGACTAGCGGGGAAAAACTGCAATGAGCAGTTCTTC,CSQGLAGKNCNEQFF
TRBJ1-2,NA,NA,TRBV3-1,TGTGCCAGCAGCCAAGATAGCAGGGAGGGAGGCGGCTACACCTTC,CASSQDSREGGGYTF
TRBJ2-5,NA,TRBD2,TRBV24-1,TGTGCCACCAGAACCCGGGGGGAAGAGACCCAGTACTTC,CATRTRGEETQYF
TRBJ2-2,NA,NA,TRBV28,TGTGCCAGCAGGGCGGGGAACACCGGGGAGCTGTTTTTT,CASRAGNTGELFF
TRBJ2-2,few,TRBD2,TRBV20-1,TGCAGTGCTACTACTAGCGGATACACCGGGGAGCTGTTTTTT,CSATTSGYTGELFF
TRBJ2-4,NA,TRBD1,TRBV7-8,TGTGCCAGCAGCTTAGCCCGGACAGGGTGGAACATTCAGTACTTC,CASSLARTGWNIQYF
TRBJ2-5,NA,NA,TRBV20-1,TGCAGTGCGCTCCGGACTCAAGAGACCCAGTACTTC,CSALRTQETQYF
TRBJ1-5,few,TRBD1,TRBV6-2/TRBV6-3,TGTGCCAGCAGTTCGACCGGACAGGGTATAAATCAGCCCCAGCATTTT,CASSSTGQGINQPQHF
TRBJ1-6,few,TRBD1,TRBV6-1,TGTGCCAGCAGTCCGGACAGGGTAGCTAGCTCCTATAATTCACCCCTCCACTTT,CASSPDRVASSYNSPLHF
TRBJ2-7,NA,TRBD1,TRBV6-6,TGTGCCAGCAGCGTACAGGGGGCCCACGAGCAGTACTTC,CASSVQGAHEQYF
TRBJ2-5,NA,TRBD2,TRBV20-1,TGCAGTGCTAGGTCCGGCGGGGGGACCCAAGAGACCCAGTACTTC,CSARSGGGTQETQYF
TRBJ1-2,NA,NA,TRBV28,TGTGCCAGCAGTTTAGGCGGGGGCGGGGTATCCTATGGCTACACCTTC,CASSLGGGGVSYGYTF
TRBJ2-4,NA,NA,TRBV9,TGTGCCAGCAGCGTAAGTGGGGTTCCCAAAAACATTCAGTACTTC,CASSVSGVPKNIQYF
TRBJ1-4,few,NA,TRBV10-2,TGCGCCAGCAGTGGTAATGAAAAACTGCTTTTT,CASSGNEKLLF
TRBJ2-6,few,NA,TRBV7-2,TGTGCCAGCAGCCAAGTGCGGTTTAGCTCTGGGGCCAACGTCCTGACTTTC,CASSQVRFSSGANVLTF
TRBJ1-5,NA,NA,TRBV18,TGTGCCAGCTCACCATCAGGGGAGCAGCCCCAGCATTTT,CASSPSGEQPQHF
TRBJ1-2,NA,NA,TRBV5-1,TGCGCCAGCAGCCTGCAGGGTTCGGAGGGCTACACCTTC,CASSLQGSEGYTF
TRBJ2-6,NA,NA,TRBV7-3,TGTGCCAGCAGCTTATGGGGGGTTGGGGCCAACGTCCTGACTTTC,CASSLWGVGANVLTF
TRBJ2-7,few,TRBD1,TRBV5-1,TGCGCCAGCAGCCCAAGGACAGGGGGCGACGAGCAGTACTTC,CASSPRTGGDEQYF
TRBJ2-5,NA,TRBD1,TRBV6-1,TGTGCCAGCAGTGGTATGACAGGGTTGGAGACCCAGTACTTC,CASSGMTGLETQYF
TRBJ1-4,NA,NA,TRBV25-1,TGTGCCACCAAGGGCCTTACGGGTGAAAAACTGTTTTTT,CATKGLTGEKLFF
TRBJ1-1,few,NA,TRBV20-1,TGCAGTGCTAGAGAAAAACAGGTAACTGAAGCTTTCTTT,CSAREKQVTEAFF
TRBJ2-1,NA,TRBD2,TRBV5-4,TGTGCCAGCAGCTTGGAGGGGAGCGGGGGGCACAATGAGCAGTTCTTC,CASSLEGSGGHNEQFF
TRBJ2-1,NA,NA,TRBV6-4,TGTGCCAGCAGTGATGGGAATGAGCAGTTCTTC,CASSDGNEQFF
TRBJ2-3,NA,NA,TRBV6-6,TGTGCCAGCAGTAACCCCAGGCTAGCGGATACGCAGTATTTT,CASSNPRLADTQYF
TRBJ2-5,NA,NA,TRBV20-1,TGCAGTGCTAGTAGTGACACGAACCAAGAGACCCAGTACTTC,CSASSDTNQETQYF
TRBJ2-5,few,TRBD1,TRBV27,TGTGCCAGCAGTCCTCGGGCAGGGGGCGCGGGAGAGACCCAGTACTTC,CASSPRAGGAGETQYF
TRBJ2-7,few,NA,TRBV5-1,TGCGCCAGCAGCGCCTCCCAAGGGAAATACGAGCAGTACTTC,CASSASQGKYEQYF
TRBJ2-6,NA,NA,TRBV7-2,TGTGCCAGCAGCTTAGCAACTAGTTCCTCTGGGGCCAACGTCCTGACTTTC,CASSLATSSSGANVLTF
TRBJ2-5,NA,TRBD2,TRBV4-1,TGCGCCAGCAGCCAAGTCGTGGGCGGGGGTGGGGAGACCCAGTACTTC,CASSQVVGGGGETQYF
TRBJ1-1,NA,NA,TRBV9,TGTGCCAGCAGCGTAGAGGAGAACACTGAAGCTTTCTTT,CASSVEENTEAFF
TRBJ2-5,NA,NA,TRBV20-1,TGCAGTGCTAGAGTGGTAATACAAGAGACCCAGTACTTC,CSARVVIQETQYF
TRBJ2-7,few,NA,TRBV2,TGTGCCAGCACCATTTCGACAGCCCAGGTCTACGAGCAGTACTTC,CASTISTAQVYEQYF
TRBJ1-2,few,NA,TRBV28,TGTGCCAGCAGTCCGCCTGGGGCACCAAACAACTACGGCTACACCTTC,CASSPPGAPNNYGYTF
TRBJ1-1,few,NA,TRBV30,TGTGCCTGGAGTGGACCCCCGACAAGTAAGAACACTGAAGCTTTCTTT,CAWSGPPTSKNTEAFF
TRBJ1-5,NA,TRBD1,TRBV12-3/TRBV12-4,TGTGCCAGCAGTGCCGGGACAGGACCCAATCAGCCCCAGCATTTT,CASSAGTGPNQPQHF
TRBJ2-3,NA,NA,TRBV20-1,TGCAGTGCGGGGGCTGGTCCTAGCACAGATACGCAGTATTTT,CSAGAGPSTDTQYF
TRBJ2-5,few,NA,TRBV13,TGTGCCAGCAGCCGTAGCGGAGTCCAAGAGACCCAGTACTTC,CASSRSGVQETQYF
TRBJ2-1,NA,TRBD1,TRBV4-2,TGTGCCAGCAGCCATTCCGGGGACAGTGTCTACAATGAGCAGTTCTTC,CASSHSGDSVYNEQFF
TRBJ2-1,NA,TRBD1,TRBV6-5,TGTGCCAGCAGTTACTCCGGGACAGGGGGTGTCAATGAGCAGTTCTTC,CASSYSGTGGVNEQFF
TRBJ2-2,few,NA,TRBV14,TGTGCCAGCAGCCACGGGGGATCCCTCGGGACCGGGGAGCTGTTTTTT,CASSHGGSLGTGELFF
TRBJ1-2,NA,NA,TRBV7-9,TGTGCCAGCAGCTTAGACAGGGAAGGAGGCTACACCTTC,CASSLDREGGYTF
TRBJ1-4,NA,TRBD1,TRBV18,TGTGCCAGCTCACCACTCCCGGGACAGATTAATGAAAAACTGTTTTTT,CASSPLPGQINEKLFF
TRBJ2-5,NA,NA,TRBV20-1,TGCAGTGGATCGGGGGAGATGAGAGAGACCCAGTACTTC,CSGSGEMRETQYF
TRBJ2-5,many,TRBD2,TRBV7-2,TGTGCCAGCAGCTTAGGGGTCCTAGCGGGGGGGCCCCAAGAGACCCAGTACTTC,CASSLGVLAGGPQETQYF
TRBJ2-6,NA,NA,TRBV3-1,TGTGCCAGCAGCCAAGATTGGGCAGGATTAGATGCTGGGGCCAACGTCCTGACTTTC,CASSQDWAGLDAGANVLTF
TRBJ1-1,NA,NA,TRBV5-5,TGTGCCAGCAGCTTGAGGGGGGAATGGACTGAAGCTTTCTTT,CASSLRGEWTEAFF
TRBJ2-5,many,NA,TRBV28,TGTGCCAGCAGCAAAAACCCAAAGGGGGAGACCCAGTACTTC,CASSKNPKGETQYF
TRBJ2-3,few,NA,TRBV29-1,TGCAGCGCCGCTAGGGCCTCAGACACAGATACGCAGTATTTT,CSAARASDTDTQYF